This entry lists 18 T cell receptor beta chains sequenced from one sample in a study of a mutant IDH1 vaccine in newly diagnosed glioma (dated by TCRdb to 2020 to 2022). Explained via the paper, the time point label denotes: week 35, safety follow-up. Every vaccine dose consisted of 300 ug of a 20-mer mutant IDH1 peptide in Montanide, administered subcutaneously together with topical imiquimod. These receptors are not linked to any known antigen. The library was built by means of the immunoSEQ multiplex PCR assay. This immuneACCESS table, as held by TCRdb, lists in-frame sequences with V and J called but not all clones. Of the missing ones, under half trace to an unresolved V gene in checked studies; the others have no known cause. A total of tens of thousands of clones appear in this sample, 80% to 85% of them only once. The top ten constitute roughly 4% of the sample. The sample in question was PBMCs, obtained from a glioma patient whose treatment included an IDH1 peptide vaccine. The receptors originated from a woman aged 18-29 years with glioma.

The V and J genes are TRBV7-9 and TRBJ2-7; 12 bases agree with TRBD2. This CDR3 spans 18 amino acids. Trimming took 1 base from V and 4 from J; bases not matched to a gene: 11. Germline lookup yields CDR1 SEHNR and CDR2 FQNEAQ (reference sequence). Here the CDR3 reads CASSLGLAGERLAYEQYF. The CDR3 coding sequence is TGTGCCAGCAGCTTAGGACTAGCGGGGGAACGACTCGCTTACGAGCAGTACTTC.

The gene calls are TRBV10-1 and TRBJ2-3; D is perhaps TRBD1 or TRBD2 (5 bases each). Trimming took off 3 bases at V and 1 base at J, with 11 bases between the two ends. The CDR3 runs 15 residues. CDR1 and CDR2 from the germline V gene are WNHNN and SYGVQD (reference sequence). The CDR3 reads CASSEAAGRTDTQYF. The CDR3 nucleotides are TGCGCCAGCAGTGAAGCGGCAGGGCGCACAGATACGCAGTATTTT.

The chain combines TRBV5-1 with TRBJ2-1, with TRBD2 matching over 12 bases. Germline-derived CDR1 and CDR2 are SGHRS and YFSETQ. The ends lost 4 bases at V and 3 bases at J; junction bases unmatched: 5. The CDR3 is made up of 16 amino acids. The CDR3 nucleotides are TGCGCCAGCAGCCGCCGGACTAGCGGGGACTACAATGAGCAGTTCTTC. The encoded protein is CASSRRTSGDYNEQFF.

The chain combines TRBV7-2 with TRBJ2-7, with D perhaps TRBD2 (6 bases). Germline V lookup: CDR1 SGHTA, CDR2 FQGNSA. V dropped 4 bases and J dropped 0 bases, with 13 bases sitting between them. CDR3 length: 15 residues. The CDR3: CASSYPSGDSYEQYF. CDR3 sequence (DNA): TGTGCCAGCAGCTACCCTTCGGGGGACTCCTACGAGCAGTACTTC.

The chain carries TRBV19 and TRBJ1-1; 8 bases are a match to TRBD1. Trimming removed 7 bases from V and 5 bases from J; junction bases left unmatched: 21. The CDR3 extends over 18 amino acids. The germline CDR1 and CDR2 sequences are LNHDA and SQIVND (reference sequence). CDR3 coding DNA: TGTGCCAGTAACCCAAGGGATCCCTCAGGGGGCCAAGGAACTGAAGCTTTCTTT. Translation: CASNPRDPSGGQGTEAFF.

This chain connects TRBV30 to TRBJ2-1; a possible D gene is TRBD2 (6 bases). Per the germline V gene, CDR1 is GTSNPN and CDR2 is SVGIG (reference sequence). V lost 0 bases and J lost 2, with 8 bases in between. CDR3 length: 14 residues. CDR3 residues: CAWSVGGTYNEQFF. CDR3 DNA sequence: TGTGCCTGGAGTGTGGGAGGAACCTACAATGAGCAGTTCTTC.

The chain carries TRBV27 and TRBJ2-1; D is tentatively TRBD1 or TRBD2 (5 bases each). The ends were cut back, 3 bases at V and 0 bases at J, with 21 bases in the middle. The CDR3 runs 19 residues. Germline assignment: CDR1 MNHEY and CDR2 SMNVEV (reference sequence). The CDR3 loop reads CASSLGERNYWNSYNEQFF. The CDR3 nucleotides read TGTGCCAGCAGTTTGGGGGAACGTAACTACTGGAACTCCTACAATGAGCAGTTCTTC.

The CDR3 DNA sequence: TGTGCCAGCAGCCAAGTACTGGAGACCCAGTACTTC. Its translation: CASSQVLETQYF. The chain uses TRBV14 and TRBJ2-5; D is uncertain. Germline V gives CDR1 SGHDN, CDR2 FVKESK. V lost 1 base and J 5 bases, leaving 5 bases between the germline ends. The CDR3 length is 12 residues.

This chain links TRBV14 with TRBJ1-1; maybe TRBD1 (5 bases). The CDR3 is 15 residues long. V lost 1 base, J lost 4 bases, and 13 bases lay in between. The germline CDR1 and CDR2 sequences are SGHDN and FVKESK. This chain's CDR3 is CASSQVRGAGTEAFF. The CDR3 nucleotides read TGTGCCAGCAGCCAAGTAAGAGGGGCCGGCACTGAAGCTTTCTTT.

The CDR3 region is CASSPAAGDNTGELFF. CDR3 DNA sequence: TGTGCCAGCAGCCCCGCAGCGGGGGATAACACCGGGGAGCTGTTTTTT. The chain recombines TRBV4-2 with TRBJ2-2, with 8 nucleotides matching TRBD2. The CDR3 has 16 amino acids. Germline CDR1 reads LGHNA; CDR2 reads YNFKEQ. V shed 4 bases, J shed 2 bases, and the junction held 6 bases outside the gene matches.

J is TRBJ1-2 and V is TRBV4-3, with 10 bases aligning to TRBD1. The CDR3 totals 17 residues. Per germline, CDR1 LGHNA and CDR2 YSLEER. With V trimmed by 0 bases and J by 2 bases, 6 bases remained unmatched. CDR3 DNA: TGCGCCAGCAGCCAAGACCCCTGGACAGGGGGAAACTATGGCTACACCTTC. It yields the protein CASSQDPWTGGNYGYTF.

The J gene is TRBJ2-7, the V gene TRBV5-1; D is possibly TRBD1 or TRBD2 (6 bases each). Germline loops: CDR1 SGHRS, CDR2 YFSETQ. V was trimmed by 2 bases and J by 3 bases, leaving 12 bases between them. The CDR3 length is 14 residues. CDR3 amino acids: CASSFGGGLYEQYF. CDR3 nucleotide sequence: TGCGCCAGCAGCTTCGGAGGGGGTCTCTACGAGCAGTACTTC. Complete variable domain (other parts from reference TRBV5-1 and TRBJ2-7): KAGVTQTPRYLIKTRGQQVTLSCSPISGHRSVSWYQQTPGQGLQFLFEYFSETQRNKGNFPGRFSGRQFSNSRSEMNVSTLELGDSALYLCASSFGGGLYEQYFGPGTRLTVT.

The genes are TRBV5-6 and TRBJ2-1; perhaps TRBD2 as D (6 bases). The CDR3 has 15 amino acids. Germline assignment: CDR1 SGHDT and CDR2 YYEEEE. The germline V and J ends were trimmed by 0 bases and 8 bases, with 15 bases remaining between them. The CDR3 region is CASSLVEVGGDEQFF. The CDR3 region has the DNA TGTGCCAGCAGCTTGGTGGAGGTGGGAGGCGATGAGCAGTTCTTC.

The V call is TRBV7-2, the J call TRBJ2-7; weak D call: TRBD1 (7 bases). Trimming left V 4 bases short and J 9 bases short, with 19 bases between. Germline CDR1 and CDR2: SGHTA and FQGNSA. The CDR3 is 14 residues long. CDR3 sequence: CASSWRDRTDVQYF. The DNA for the CDR3 is TGTGCCAGCAGCTGGCGGGACAGAACCGATGTGCAGTACTTC.

This clone was seen once. The chain couples TRBV7-9 to TRBJ2-1; 9 nucleotides align to TRBD1. The CDR3 runs 15 residues. V lost 5 bases, J lost 7 bases, and 9 bases stayed unmatched. Germline lookup yields CDR1 SEHNR and CDR2 FQNEAQ (reference sequence). For the CDR3, the DNA is TGTGCCAGCAGCGATACCGGGACAGGGAAGAATGAGCAGTTCTTC. This sequence encodes CASSDTGTGKNEQFF.

J is TRBJ2-1 and V is TRBV14; 16 bases match TRBD2. Germline values: CDR1 SGHDN, CDR2 FVKESK. The CDR3 covers 17 residues. The V segment lost 7 bases and the J segment 6 bases; nucleotides outside the gene matches: 9. In DNA, the CDR3 is TGTGCCAGCACCCCAGGGACTAGCGGGGGGGCGGGCAATGAGCAGTTCTTC. Translating gives CASTPGTSGGAGNEQFF. Variable domain in full (rest from reference TRBV14 and TRBJ2-1): EAGVTQFPSHSVIEKGQTVTLRCDPISGHDNLYWYRRVMGKEIKFLLHFVKESKQDESGMPNNRFLAERTGGTYSTLKVQPAELEDSGVYFCASTPGTSGGAGNEQFFGPGTRLTVL.

In its sample, this clone was seen once. V and J are TRBV11-2 and TRBJ2-3; the D is unclear. Trimming pared 0 bases from V and 2 bases from J, leaving 6 bases between. The CDR3 runs 14 residues. CDR1 is SGHAT, CDR2 FQNNGV, per germline. CDR3 coding DNA: TGTGCCAGCAGCTTAGACCCCTACACAGATACGCAGTATTTT. It codes for CASSLDPYTDTQYF.

The gene calls are TRBV4-1 and TRBJ1-5; 9 nucleotides agree with TRBD1. Germline V gene lookup returns CDR1 MGHRA and CDR2 YSYEKL. CDR3 length: 16 residues. Germline trimming cut 0 bases from V and 6 bases from J; bases unmatched to any gene: 6. The CDR3 DNA follows: TGCGCCAGCAGCCAAGATAGGGGACAGGGTCCTCAGCCCCAGCATTTT. Translating it yields CASSQDRGQGPQPQHF.